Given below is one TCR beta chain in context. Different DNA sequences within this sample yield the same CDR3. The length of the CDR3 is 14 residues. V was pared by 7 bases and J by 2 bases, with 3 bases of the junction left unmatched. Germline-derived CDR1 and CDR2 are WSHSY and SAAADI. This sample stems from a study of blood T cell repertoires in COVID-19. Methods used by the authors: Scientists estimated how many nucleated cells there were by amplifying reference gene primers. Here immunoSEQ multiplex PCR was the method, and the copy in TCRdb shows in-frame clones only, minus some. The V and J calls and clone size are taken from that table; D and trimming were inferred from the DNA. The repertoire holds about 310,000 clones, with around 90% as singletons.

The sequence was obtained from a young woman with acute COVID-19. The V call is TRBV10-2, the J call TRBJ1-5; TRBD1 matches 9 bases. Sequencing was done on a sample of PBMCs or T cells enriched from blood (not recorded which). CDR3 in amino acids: CASKQGAGNQPQHF. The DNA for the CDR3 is TGCGCCAGCAAACAGGGGGCTGGCAATCAGCCCCAGCATTTT.